The sequence of this TCR beta chain was determined in a study of T cells in Graves' hyperthyroidism and ophthalmopathy (dated by TCRdb to the late 2010s). A note on the overall study: Peripheral blood was collected at initial diagnosis, before any treatment. Thyroid tissue and blood T-cell repertoires from several Graves' hyperthyroidism patients were also compared in the study. For training and testing, the roughly 97 patients in the discovery cohort were randomly divided in a 7:3 ratio. After blood sampling, hyperthyroidism patients were treated with methimazole at a starting dose of 30 mg daily, and ophthalmopathy patients were treated with high-dose intravenous methylprednisolone. A discovery cohort of about a hundred patients, 43 with Graves' ophthalmopathy and roughly 59 with stable Graves' hyperthyroidism, was used to find distinguishing TCR V-J signatures. Prospective prediction of ophthalmopathy was tested in an independent validation cohort of approximately 19 hyperthyroidism patients and 15 to 17 patients who later progressed to ophthalmopathy. According to the paper, TCR Vbeta CDR3 sequencing was carried out on over 130 peripheral blood samples, which came from more than 40 ophthalmopathy, 75 to 80 hyperthyroidism and roughly 17 progressor patients.

Study-wide findings and limitations: No statistical method was used to set the sample size in advance, and investigators knew the group allocation. In validation, progression to ophthalmopathy was predicted by the model with about 70% sensitivity and about 72% specificity, a median of about 6.8 months before onset. In cross-validation, a model built on a 13 V-J signature told ophthalmopathy apart from stable hyperthyroidism with roughly 87% sensitivity and about 81% specificity, and in testing the same model reached 80%/75%. Most expanded thyroid clonotypes (frequency above 0.001) were also detected in blood, suggesting blood repertoires may reflect thyroid immune responses.

Amplification of TCR beta CDR3 regions was carried out from RNA transcripts. The first round of RT-PCR for the TCR CDR3 was performed with the HTBI primer set and the Qiagen OneStep RT-PCR kit. A second multiplex PCR round built the libraries, followed by size selection and purification. Paired-end sequencing of the libraries was performed with 100 bp reads on an Illumina HiSeq2000. In the paper's pipeline: SOAPnuke was used to process the raw data, removing reads that contained adapters or uncalled bases, had a mean Phred below 15, or lacked an exact match to the constant primer or identifier. COPE v1.2.5 was used to merge high-quality paired reads, and clonotypes were defined as unique nucleotide sequences. MiTCR v1.1 was used to align the clonotypes against IMGT TRBV, TRBD and TRBJ reference segments. The analysis included only V-J combinations with a frequency above 0.0001, which together covered 99.2% of the repertoires. The TCS score was defined as F50 (clonal expansion) divided by E x V (chaos), with BLOSUM62-based TCRdist calculated between CDR3 peptides within each V-J. Welch's t-statistics and random forest reduced fewer than 550 V-J features to roughly 13, which were used in a naive Bayes classifier (R e1071). TCRdb reran the public reads through fastp at Q25 and MiXCR, keeping productive beta chains. Every distinct CDR3 protein forms one entry, paired with its most common genes and DNA. The V and J calls were not made by the authors but by TCRdb's processing. The sample table records about 740,000 distinct CDR3 sequences; around 13% of these occur just once. More than 8.5% of the sample goes to the ten largest clones.

A patient counted as having stable Graves' hyperthyroidism if no progression to ophthalmopathy occurred over 18 months of follow-up. Hyperthyroidism patients were aged 18 to 65 years and newly diagnosed, with disease duration of less than 2 months. Patients with uncontrolled infections, other autoimmune diseases, pregnancy or lactation were excluded. Clinical symptoms, serum thyroxine and TRAb, thyroid ultrasound, and orbital computed tomography formed the basis for the diagnoses. PBMCs were isolated from about 9.2 ml of fresh peripheral blood by Ficoll-Paque density gradient centrifugation. Total RNA was extracted with Trizol reagent, and quality was checked on an Agilent 2100 Bioanalyzer. From its cysteine to its phenylalanine, the CDR3 spans 14 amino acids. The sequence is cut down to CDR3 DNA, 42 bases in frame from base 1. In the germline V gene (reference sequence), CDR1 corresponds to GTSNPN and CDR2 to SVGIG. The V end loses 2 bases and the J end loses 4 bases, and a stretch of 12 bases separates them.

About this clonotype: Its recognized antigen is unknown. No qualities accompany the bases; no much larger clone lies one base away.

The specimen was blood. Recombination linked TRBV30 to TRBJ2-1; the best D guess is TRBD1, with 5 bases matching. This clonotype originated in a woman younger than 35 with Graves' hyperthyroidism. Here is the DNA: TGTGCCTGGAGTCGAGCGACAGCGTACAATGAGCAGTTCTTC. Translated, this gives CAWSRATAYNEQFF. Reference TRBV30 and TRBJ2-1 proteins supply the regions before and after the CDR3; the full variable domain is: SQTIHQWPATLVQPVGSPLSLECTVEGTSNPNLYWYRQAAGRGLQLLFYSVGIGQISSEVPQNLSASRPQDRQFILSSKKLLLSDSGFYLCAWSRATAYNEQFFGPGTRLTVL.